Many counts were recorded for the clone carrying this T cell receptor (beta chain). What it binds is unknown. Germline values: CDR1 SGHTA, CDR2 FQGNSA. CDR3 length: 14 amino acids. V lost 5 bases to trimming and J lost 11 bases, with 19 bases between them. The sample comes from a study of neurological immune-mediated disorders. Study outcomes and limitations: As far as clinical or MRI features were concerned, none was associated with the multiple sclerosis repertoire cluster.

TCRdb called the 5' RACE reads again in MiXCR, with one record for every CDR3 protein. The table has tens of thousands of distinct CDR3 sequences, 3.5% to 5% seen once. The sample taken for sequencing was PBMCs. The V call is TRBV7-2, the J call TRBJ1-5; D uncertain. This TCR was sampled from a man aged 30-40 years with multiple sclerosis. The CDR3 is CASSEPWREEAQHF. As DNA, the CDR3 is TGTGCCAGCAGCGAACCCTGGAGAGAGGAAGCCCAGCATTTT.